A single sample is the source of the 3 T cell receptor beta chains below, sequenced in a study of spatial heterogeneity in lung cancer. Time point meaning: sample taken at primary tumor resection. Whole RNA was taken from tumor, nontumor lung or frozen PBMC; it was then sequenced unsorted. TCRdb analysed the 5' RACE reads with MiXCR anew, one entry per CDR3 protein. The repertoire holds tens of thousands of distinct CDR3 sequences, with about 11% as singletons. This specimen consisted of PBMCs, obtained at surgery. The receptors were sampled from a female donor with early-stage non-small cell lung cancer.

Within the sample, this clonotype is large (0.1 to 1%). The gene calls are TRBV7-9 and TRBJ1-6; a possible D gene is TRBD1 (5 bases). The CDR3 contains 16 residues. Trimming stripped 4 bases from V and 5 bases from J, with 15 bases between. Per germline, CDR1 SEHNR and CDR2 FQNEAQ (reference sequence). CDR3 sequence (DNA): TGTGCCAGCAGCTCATTCGGGGGTGGGGATAATTCACCCCTCCACTTT. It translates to CASSSFGGGDNSPLHF.

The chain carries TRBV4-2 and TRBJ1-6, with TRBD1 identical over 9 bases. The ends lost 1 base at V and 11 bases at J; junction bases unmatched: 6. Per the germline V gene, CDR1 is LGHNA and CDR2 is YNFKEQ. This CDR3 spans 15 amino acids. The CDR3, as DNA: TGTGCCAGCAGCCAAGTCGGGACAGGGTATACACCCCTCCACTTT. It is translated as CASSQVGTGYTPLHF.

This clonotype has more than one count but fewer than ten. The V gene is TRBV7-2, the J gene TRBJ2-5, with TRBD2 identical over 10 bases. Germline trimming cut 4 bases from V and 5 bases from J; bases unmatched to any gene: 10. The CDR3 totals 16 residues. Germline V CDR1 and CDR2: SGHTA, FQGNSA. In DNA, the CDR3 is TGTGCCAGCAGCTCCTTACTAGCGGGGATAAGGGAGACCCAGTACTTC. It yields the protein CASSSLLAGIRETQYF.